One TCR beta chain is described in this entry. This sample stems from a study of CD8 T cells in Susac syndrome. The authors reverse transcribed roughly 0.5 to 1 ug RNA with random hexamers. The CDR3 of TCR beta was amplified by immunoSEQ multiplex PCR across 54 Vbeta and 13 Jbeta. From the immunoSEQ multiplex PCR reads, TCRdb called clonotypes with MiXCR, one entry per CDR3 protein. The table records around 270,000 distinct CDR3 sequences, approximately 90% of them present only once. Germline-derived CDR1 and CDR2 are SEHNR and FQNEAQ (reference sequence). Deletions cut 7 bases from V and 5 bases from J, with 13 bases between. This CDR3 comprises 13 residues.

Sample: CD8+ T cells from PBMCs. The source of this sequence is a human donor with multiple sclerosis. This chain links TRBV7-9 with TRBJ2-3; the D call may be TRBD1 or TRBD2 (5 bases each). The DNA of the CDR3 is TGTGCCAGCACCGACCAGGGAGTAGATACGCAGTATTTT. It yields the protein CASTDQGVDTQYF.